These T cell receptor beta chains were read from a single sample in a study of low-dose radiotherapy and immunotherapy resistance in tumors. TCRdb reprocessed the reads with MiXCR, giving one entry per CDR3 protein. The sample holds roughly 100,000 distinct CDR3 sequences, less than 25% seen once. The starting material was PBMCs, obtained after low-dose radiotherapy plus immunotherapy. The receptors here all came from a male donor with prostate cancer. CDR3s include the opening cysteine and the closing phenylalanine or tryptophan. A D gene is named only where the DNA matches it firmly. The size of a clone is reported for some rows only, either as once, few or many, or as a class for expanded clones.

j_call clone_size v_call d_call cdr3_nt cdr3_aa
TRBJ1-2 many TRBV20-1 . TGCAGTGCTAGAGCCGGAGGCTATGGCTACACCTTC CSARAGGYGYTF
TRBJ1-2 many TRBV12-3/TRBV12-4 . TGTGCCAGCAGTTCAGGGGCGCAGGGCTACACCTTC CASSSGAQGYTF
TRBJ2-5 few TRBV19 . TGTGCCAGTAGTATAATGGCACTTGAGACCCAGTACTTC CASSIMALETQYF
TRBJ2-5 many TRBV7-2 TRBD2 TGTGCCAGCAGCTTGAGCCGAGCGGGGGGGCCGGAGACCCAGTACTTC CASSLSRAGGPETQYF
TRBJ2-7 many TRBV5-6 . TGTGCCAGCAGCGCGGGCGTTGGCAGGTCCTCCTACGAGCAGTACTTC CASSAGVGRSSYEQYF
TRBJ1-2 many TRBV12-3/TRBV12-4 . TGTGCCAGCAGTTTTGCGGCAGGGGCGTCCGGCTACACCTTC CASSFAAGASGYTF
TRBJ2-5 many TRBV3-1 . TGTGCCAGCAGCCAAGTCCCGGAGACCCAGTACTTC CASSQVPETQYF
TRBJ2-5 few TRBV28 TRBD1 TGTGCCAGCAGCTTCTTGACGGGACAGGGTTTGGAGACCCAGTACTTC CASSFLTGQGLETQYF
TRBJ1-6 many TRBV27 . TGTGCCAGCAGTGTAGGTCCAAATTCACCCCTCCACTTT CASSVGPNSPLHF
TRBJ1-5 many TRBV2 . TGTGCCAGCACTGGACAGAGCTATAGCAATCAGCCCCAGCATTTT CASTGQSYSNQPQHF
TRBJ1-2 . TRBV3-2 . TGTGCCAGCAGCCATCAGGGAGGTGGCTACACCTTC CASSHQGGGYTF
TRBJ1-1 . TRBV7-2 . TGTGCCAGCAGCACACGGGACAACACTGAAGCTTTCTTT CASSTRDNTEAFF
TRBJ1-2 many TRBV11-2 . TGTGCCAGCAGCTTAGTACGGGATAACTATGGCTACACCTTC CASSLVRDNYGYTF
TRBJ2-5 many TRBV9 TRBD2 TGTGCCAGCAGCGTAGCTTCGGGGGGGCCGGCGGGAGAGACCCAGTACTTC CASSVASGGPAGETQYF
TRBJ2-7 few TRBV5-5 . TGTGCCAGCAGTACCGGGACGGAGAGACCCTACGAGCAGTACTTC CASSTGTERPYEQYF
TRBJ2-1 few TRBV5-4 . TGTGCCAGCAGCTCCGAAGGTAATCTTTACAATGAGCAGTTCTTC CASSSEGNLYNEQFF
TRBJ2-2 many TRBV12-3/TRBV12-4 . TGTGCCAGCAGTTTAGGACTCAACACCGGGGAGCTGTTTTTT CASSLGLNTGELFF
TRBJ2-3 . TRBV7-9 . TGTGCCAGCAGCTCCCCCTGGTCCGATACGCAGTATTTT CASSSPWSDTQYF
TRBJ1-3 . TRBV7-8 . TGTGCCAGCAGCTCTCGGAGGGGGGCCTCCTCTGGAAACACCATATATTTT CASSSRRGASSGNTIYF
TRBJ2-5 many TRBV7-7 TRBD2 TGTGCCAGCAGCCTTAGCGGGGGCCCCCAAGAGACCCAGTACTTC CASSLSGGPQETQYF
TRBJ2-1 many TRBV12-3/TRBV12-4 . TGTGCCAGCAGTCAGGGGTTGGGGCAGTTCTTC CASSQGLGQFF
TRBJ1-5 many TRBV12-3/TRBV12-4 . TGTGCCAGCACCTTAGGGGCCTCGGGGCCCCAGCATTTT CASTLGASGPQHF
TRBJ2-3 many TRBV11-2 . TGTGCCAGCAGCTTTCTTACAGGGGAGGCAGATACGCAGTATTTT CASSFLTGEADTQYF
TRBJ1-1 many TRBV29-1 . TGCAGCGTTGAGGTCGGGGGCGGCACTGAAGCTTTCTTT CSVEVGGGTEAFF
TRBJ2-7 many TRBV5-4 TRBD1 TGTGCCAGCAGCGGGCTCAGACAGGGGGGGTACGAGCAGTACTTC CASSGLRQGGYEQYF
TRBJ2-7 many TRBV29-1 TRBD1 TGCAGCGTTGAGTCCCACGACAGGGGGCGGGTCGAGCAGTACTTC CSVESHDRGRVEQYF
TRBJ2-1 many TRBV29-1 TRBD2 TGCAGCGTTGAAGGGCTAGCGGGGCAGTTCTTC CSVEGLAGQFF
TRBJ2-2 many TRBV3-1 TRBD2 TGTGCCAGCAGCCAAGAAGGGGCGGGGGTCCTCGGGGAGCTGTTTTTT CASSQEGAGVLGELFF
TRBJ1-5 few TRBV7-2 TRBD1 TGTGCCAGCAGCGATCGGGACAGGGCTGGCAATCAGCCCCAGCATTTT CASSDRDRAGNQPQHF
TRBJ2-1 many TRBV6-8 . TGTGCCAGCAGTTACGGGCTCCCAAAGGGCAATGAGCAGTTCTTC CASSYGLPKGNEQFF
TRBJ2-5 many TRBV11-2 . TGTGCCAGCAGCCCCCTCAGTCGGGGGACCCAGTACTTC CASSPLSRGTQYF
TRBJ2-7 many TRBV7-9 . TGTGCCAGCAGCGACAACATGGGCCCATACGAGCAGTACTTC CASSDNMGPYEQYF
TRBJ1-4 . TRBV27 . TGTGCCAGCAGTTTATCTCTAGCAACTAATGAAAAACTGTTTTTT CASSLSLATNEKLFF
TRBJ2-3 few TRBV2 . TGTGCCAGCGGCGTTCCAGGTAGGGGTCCTTCCACAGATACGCAGTATTTT CASGVPGRGPSTDTQYF
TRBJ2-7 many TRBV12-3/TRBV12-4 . TGTGCCAGCAGTCGCGACTTGACCTACGAGCAGTACTTC CASSRDLTYEQYF
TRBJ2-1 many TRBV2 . TGTGCCACCTCGCAGGGTTATTCCTACAATGAGCAGTTCTTC CATSQGYSYNEQFF
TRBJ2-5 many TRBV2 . TGTGCCAGCAGTGGGACTTCCACGGCAGAGACCCAGTACTTC CASSGTSTAETQYF
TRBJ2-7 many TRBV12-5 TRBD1 TGTGCTAGTGGGCGGACAGGGTTCAACGAGCAGTACTTC CASGRTGFNEQYF
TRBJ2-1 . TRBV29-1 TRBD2 TGCAGCGTCGTAGCGGGGGGCTTCCTGGGAAATGAGCAGTTCTTC CSVVAGGFLGNEQFF
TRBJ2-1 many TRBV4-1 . TGCGCCAGCAGCCAAGGGAGGGCTAGCAGGTACAATGAGCAGTTCTTC CASSQGRASRYNEQFF
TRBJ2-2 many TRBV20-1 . TGCAGTGCTTTTGACAGGTTGGGAAACACCGGGGAGCTGTTTTTT CSAFDRLGNTGELFF
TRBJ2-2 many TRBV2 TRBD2 TGTGCCAGCACGGCGACTAGCGGGGGGTACACCGGGGAGCTGTTTTTT CASTATSGGYTGELFF
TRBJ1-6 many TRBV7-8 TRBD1 TGTGCCAGCAGCTTAAGTCCAGACAGGGAGGTCTCACCCCTCCACTTT CASSLSPDREVSPLHF
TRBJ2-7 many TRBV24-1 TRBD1 TGTGCCACTGGGGACAGGGAAAGCTCCTACGAGCAGTACTTC CATGDRESSYEQYF
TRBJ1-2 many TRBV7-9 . TGTGCCAGCACCTTAACAGGGACCCATGGCTACACCTTC CASTLTGTHGYTF
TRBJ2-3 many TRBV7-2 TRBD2 TGTGCCAGCAGCCGGATCTTACTAGCGGGGGAGAGCACAGATACGCAGTATTTT CASSRILLAGESTDTQYF
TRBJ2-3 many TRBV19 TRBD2 TGTGCCAGTAGTGGGAGGACTAGCGGGGGCACAGATACGCAGTATTTT CASSGRTSGGTDTQYF
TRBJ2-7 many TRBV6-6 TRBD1 TGTGCCAGCAGTTACCTGGACAGGGGAAGTGGCGAGCAGTACTTC CASSYLDRGSGEQYF
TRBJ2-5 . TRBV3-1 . TGTGCCAGCAGCCACGATAGGGCAGGGAAAGAGACCCAGTACTTC CASSHDRAGKETQYF
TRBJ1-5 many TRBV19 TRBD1 TGTGCCAGTAAGGGGACCAGCAGGGGGCCCAATCAGCCCCAGCATTTT CASKGTSRGPNQPQHF
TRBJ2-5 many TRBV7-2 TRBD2 TGTGCCAGCAGCCGGCCCCGGCGGGGGGGCGTAGACCGGTCGCAGACCCAGTACTTC CASSRPRRGGVDRSQTQYF
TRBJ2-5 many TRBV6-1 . TGTGCCAGCAGTAGGGGGGAGACCCAGTACTTC CASSRGETQYF
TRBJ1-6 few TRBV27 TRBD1 TGTGCGGCACTACAGGGGGCGCTGAATAATTCACCCCTCCACTTT CAALQGALNNSPLHF
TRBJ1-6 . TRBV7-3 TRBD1 TGTGCCAGCAGCCGAGGACAGGAGGATTCACCCCTCCACTTT CASSRGQEDSPLHF
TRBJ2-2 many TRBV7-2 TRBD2 TGTGCCAGCAGCCTAGAAGCGGGGCAAACCGGGGAGCTGTTTTTT CASSLEAGQTGELFF
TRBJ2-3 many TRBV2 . TGTGCCAGCACGGCAGACACAGATACGCAGTATTTT CASTADTDTQYF
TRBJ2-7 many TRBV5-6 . TGTGCCAGCAGCTTAACCGCGGGGGCCCCCCACGAGCAGTACTTC CASSLTAGAPHEQYF